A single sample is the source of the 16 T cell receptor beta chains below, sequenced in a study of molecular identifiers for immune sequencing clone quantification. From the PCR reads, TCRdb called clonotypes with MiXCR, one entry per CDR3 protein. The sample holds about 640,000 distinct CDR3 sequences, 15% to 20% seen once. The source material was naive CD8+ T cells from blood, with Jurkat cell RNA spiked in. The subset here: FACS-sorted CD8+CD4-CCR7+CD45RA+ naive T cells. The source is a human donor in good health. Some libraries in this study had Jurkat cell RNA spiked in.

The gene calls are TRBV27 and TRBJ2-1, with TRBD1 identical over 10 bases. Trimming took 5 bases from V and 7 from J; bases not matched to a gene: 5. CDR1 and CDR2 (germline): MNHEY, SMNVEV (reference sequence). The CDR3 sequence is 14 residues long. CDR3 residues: CASSGTGALNEQFF. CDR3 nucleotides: TGTGCCAGCAGTGGGACAGGGGCTTTGAATGAGCAGTTCTTC.

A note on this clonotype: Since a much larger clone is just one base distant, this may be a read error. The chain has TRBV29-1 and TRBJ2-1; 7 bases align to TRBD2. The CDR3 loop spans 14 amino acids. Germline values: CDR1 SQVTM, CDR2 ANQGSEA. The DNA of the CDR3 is TGCGGCGTTTTAACTAGCGCCTCCTACAATGAGCAGTTCTTC. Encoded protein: CGVLTSASYNEQFF.

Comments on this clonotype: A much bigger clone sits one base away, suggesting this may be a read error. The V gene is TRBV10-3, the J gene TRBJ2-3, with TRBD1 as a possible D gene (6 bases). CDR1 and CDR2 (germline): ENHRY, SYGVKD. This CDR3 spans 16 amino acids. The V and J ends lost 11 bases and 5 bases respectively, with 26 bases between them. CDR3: CALTDPEQGSLDTQYF. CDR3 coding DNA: TGTGCCCTCACCGACCCTGAGCAGGGGTCTTTAGATACGCAGTATTTT.

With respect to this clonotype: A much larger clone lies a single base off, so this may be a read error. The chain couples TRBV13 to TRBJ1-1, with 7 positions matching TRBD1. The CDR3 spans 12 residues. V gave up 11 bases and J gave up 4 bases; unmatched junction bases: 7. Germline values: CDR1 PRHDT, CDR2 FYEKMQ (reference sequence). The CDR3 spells CASQEGATEAFF. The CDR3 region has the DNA TGTGCCTCCCAGGAGGGGGCCACTGAAGCTTTCTTT. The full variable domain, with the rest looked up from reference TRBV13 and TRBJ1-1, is AAGVIQSPRHLIKEKRETATLKCYPIPRHDTVYWYQQGPGQDPQFLISFYEKMQSDKGSIPDRFSAQQFSDYHSELNMSSLELGDSALYFCASQEGATEAFFGQGTRLTVV.

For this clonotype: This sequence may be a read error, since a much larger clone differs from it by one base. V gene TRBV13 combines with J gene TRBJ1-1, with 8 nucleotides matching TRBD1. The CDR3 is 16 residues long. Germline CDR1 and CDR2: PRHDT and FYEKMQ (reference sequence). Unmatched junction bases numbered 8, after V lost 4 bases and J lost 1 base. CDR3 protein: CASSWGTGLRNTEAFF. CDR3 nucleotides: TGTGCCAGCAGCTGGGGGACAGGACTCAGGAACACTGAAGCTTTCTTT. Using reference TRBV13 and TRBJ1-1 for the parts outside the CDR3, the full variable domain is AAGVIQSPRHLIKEKRETATLKCYPIPRHDTVYWYQQGPGQDPQFLISFYEKMQSDKGSIPDRFSAQQFSDYHSELNMSSLELGDSALYFCASSWGTGLRNTEAFFGQGTRLTVV.

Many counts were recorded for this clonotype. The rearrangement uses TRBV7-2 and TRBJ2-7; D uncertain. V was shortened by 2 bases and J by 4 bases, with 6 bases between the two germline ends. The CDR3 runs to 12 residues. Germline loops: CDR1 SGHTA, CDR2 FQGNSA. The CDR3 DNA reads TGTGCCAGCAGCTTACCGATGTACGAGCAGTACTTC. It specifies CASSLPMYEQYF.

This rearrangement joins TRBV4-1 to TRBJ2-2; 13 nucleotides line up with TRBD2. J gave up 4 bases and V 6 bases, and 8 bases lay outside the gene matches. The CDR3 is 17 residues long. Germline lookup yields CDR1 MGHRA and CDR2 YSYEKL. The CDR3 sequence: CASRELAGGPGTGELFF. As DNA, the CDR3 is TGCGCCAGCAGGGAACTAGCGGGGGGGCCCGGCACCGGGGAGCTGTTTTTT.

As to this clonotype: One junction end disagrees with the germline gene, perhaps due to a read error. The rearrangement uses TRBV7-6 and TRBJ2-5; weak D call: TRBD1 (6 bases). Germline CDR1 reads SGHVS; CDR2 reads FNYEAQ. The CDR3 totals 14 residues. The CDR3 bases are TGTGCCAGCAGCTTAGCGGACAGCCAAGGGACCCAGTACTTC. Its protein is CASSLADSQGTQYF.

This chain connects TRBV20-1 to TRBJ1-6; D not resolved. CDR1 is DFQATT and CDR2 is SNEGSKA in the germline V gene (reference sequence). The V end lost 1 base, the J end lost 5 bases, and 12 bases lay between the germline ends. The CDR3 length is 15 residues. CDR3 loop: CSARVPRLDNSPLHF. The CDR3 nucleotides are TGCAGTGCTAGAGTTCCCAGGTTGGATAATTCACCCCTCCACTTT.

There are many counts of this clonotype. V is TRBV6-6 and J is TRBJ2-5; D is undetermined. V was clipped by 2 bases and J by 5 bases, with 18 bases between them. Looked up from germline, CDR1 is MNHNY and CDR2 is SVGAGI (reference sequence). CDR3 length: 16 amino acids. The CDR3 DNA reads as TGTGCCAGCAGTTACCCATTGGCCGAGATGAGGGAGACCCAGTACTTC. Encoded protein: CASSYPLAEMRETQYF.

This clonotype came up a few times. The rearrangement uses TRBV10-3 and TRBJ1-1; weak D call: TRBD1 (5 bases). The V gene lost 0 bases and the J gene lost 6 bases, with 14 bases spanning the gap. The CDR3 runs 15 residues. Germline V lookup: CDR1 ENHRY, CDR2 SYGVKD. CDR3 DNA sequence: TGTGCCATCAGTGAGTCGGGCGGGTGGGGGGCTGAAGCTTTCTTT. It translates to CAISESGGWGAEAFF.

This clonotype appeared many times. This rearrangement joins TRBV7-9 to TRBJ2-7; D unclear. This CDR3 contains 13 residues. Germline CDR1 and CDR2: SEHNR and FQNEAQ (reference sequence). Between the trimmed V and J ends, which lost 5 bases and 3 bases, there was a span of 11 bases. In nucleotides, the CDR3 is TGTGCCAGCAGCACGGCAGCAGGCTACGAGCAGTACTTC. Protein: CASSTAAGYEQYF.

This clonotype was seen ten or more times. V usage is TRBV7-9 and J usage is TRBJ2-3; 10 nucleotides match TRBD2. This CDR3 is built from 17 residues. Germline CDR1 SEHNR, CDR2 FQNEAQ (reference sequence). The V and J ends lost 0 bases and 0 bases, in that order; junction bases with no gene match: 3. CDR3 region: CASSLAASGGSTDTQYF. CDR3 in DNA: TGTGCCAGCAGCTTAGCTGCTAGCGGGGGTAGCACAGATACGCAGTATTTT.

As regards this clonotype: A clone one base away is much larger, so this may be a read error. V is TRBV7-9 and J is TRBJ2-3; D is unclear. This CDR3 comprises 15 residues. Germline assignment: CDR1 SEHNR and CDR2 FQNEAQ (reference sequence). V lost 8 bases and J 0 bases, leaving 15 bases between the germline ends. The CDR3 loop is CASGGWAESTDTQYF. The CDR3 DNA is TGTGCCAGCGGCGGTTGGGCGGAAAGCACAGATACGCAGTATTTT. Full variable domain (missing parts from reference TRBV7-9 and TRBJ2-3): DTGVSQNPRHKITKRGQNVTFRCDPISEHNRLYWYRQTLGQGPEFLTYFQNEAQLEKSRLLSDRFSAERPKGSFSTLEIQRTEQGDSAMYLCASGGWAESTDTQYFGPGTRLTVL.

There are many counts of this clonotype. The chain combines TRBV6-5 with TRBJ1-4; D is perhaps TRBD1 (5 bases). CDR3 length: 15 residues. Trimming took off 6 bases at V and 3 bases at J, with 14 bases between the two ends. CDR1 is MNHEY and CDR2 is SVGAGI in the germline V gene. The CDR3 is CASRPQGLPNEKLFF. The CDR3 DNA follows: TGTGCCAGCAGACCCCAGGGCCTCCCTAATGAAAAACTGTTTTTT.

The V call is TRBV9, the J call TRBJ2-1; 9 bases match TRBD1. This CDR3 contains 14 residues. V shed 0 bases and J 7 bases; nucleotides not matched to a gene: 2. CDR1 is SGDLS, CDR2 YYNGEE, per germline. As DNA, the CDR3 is TGTGCCAGCAGCGTAGGAGGACAGGGGAATGAGCAGTTCTTC. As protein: CASSVGGQGNEQFF.